One sample yielded the 24 T cell receptor beta chains listed below, sequenced in a study of blood T cell repertoires in COVID-19 (dated by TCRdb to about 2020). The library was produced with the immunoSEQ multiplex PCR assay. Entries here come from immuneACCESS through TCRdb and include only in-frame sequences with V and J called. Some clones fail to appear in such tables; in the studies checked, an unresolved V gene covers under half of the shortfall, and the cause of the remainder is unknown. The sample yields under 200,000 clones; 83% were counted once. About 1.9% of the sample belongs to the ten largest clones. Sample: peripheral blood. Receptor source: an elderly woman with acute or convalescent COVID-19.

The DNA of the CDR3 is TGCGCCAGCAGCCAAGAGGGGGTGAGACTAGCGGGAGGGATTAGCACAGATACGCAGTATTTT. This translates into CASSQEGVRLAGGISTDTQYF. The genes are TRBV4-1 and TRBJ2-3; 14 nucleotides line up with TRBD2. Germline V gene sequence: CDR1 MGHRA, CDR2 YSYEKL. The CDR3 sequence is 21 residues long. The trim removed 0 bases at V and 0 bases at J, leaving 11 bases unmatched.

The CDR3 nucleotides read TGTGCCAGCAGCCCGGCGGGGGGAGGGACCCGGGGGACTGAAGCTTTCTTT. As protein: CASSPAGGGTRGTEAFF. The chain employs TRBV9 and TRBJ1-1, with TRBD1 as a possible D gene (5 bases). Germline assignment: CDR1 SGDLS and CDR2 YYNGEE. The CDR3 is 17 amino acids. V lost 4 bases to trimming and J lost 5 bases, with 24 bases between them.

CDR3 sequence reads: CASSLDQSYEQYF. For the CDR3, the DNA is TGCGCCAGCAGCTTGGATCAGTCCTACGAGCAGTACTTC. This chain connects TRBV5-1 to TRBJ2-7; the D is unclear. V shed 0 bases and J shed 1 base, with 5 bases lying between them. CDR1 and CDR2 from the germline V gene are SGHRS and YFSETQ. The CDR3 is made up of 13 amino acids.

The CDR3 here is CASSVAIAGVDRAQYF. CDR3 bases: TGTGCCAGCAGCGTAGCTATAGCGGGGGTTGATAGGGCGCAGTATTTT. The gene calls are TRBV9 and TRBJ2-3, with TRBD2 identical over 9 bases. The CDR3 runs 16 residues. Germline CDR1 SGDLS, CDR2 YYNGEE. The V and J ends lost 0 bases and 10 bases, in that order; junction bases with no gene match: 12.

The chain carries TRBV27 and TRBJ1-1; D not resolved. Germline V gene lookup returns CDR1 MNHEY and CDR2 SMNVEV (reference sequence). Between the trimmed V and J ends, which lost 6 bases and 6 bases, there was a span of 14 bases. This CDR3 has 13 amino acids. CDR3 in amino acids: CASRISGRPEAFF. CDR3 in DNA: TGTGCCAGCAGAATATCGGGGAGGCCTGAAGCTTTCTTT.

The V gene is TRBV14, the J gene TRBJ2-1; TRBD2 matches at 7 bases. Germline V gives CDR1 SGHDN, CDR2 FVKESK. V was pared by 1 base and J by 6 bases, with 9 bases of the junction left unmatched. The CDR3 sequence is 16 residues long. For the CDR3, the DNA is TGTGCCAGCAGCCAAGGGCCGGACGGGGGGTTCAATGAGCAGTTCTTC. This encodes CASSQGPDGGFNEQFF.

The chain uses TRBV5-4 and TRBJ2-1; weak D call: TRBD2 (7 bases). Looked up from germline, CDR1 is SGHNT and CDR2 is YYREEE (reference sequence). This CDR3 spans 15 amino acids. V lost 1 base to trimming and J lost 4 bases, with 12 bases between them. In DNA form, the CDR3 reads TGTGCCAGCAGCTTGACGGGGGGCCGGTACAATGAGCAGTTCTTC. Protein product: CASSLTGGRYNEQFF.

V gene TRBV4-1 combines with J gene TRBJ1-3; 8 bases match TRBD1. The CDR3 is 18 amino acids. Trimming at V came to 0 bases and at J to 0 bases, leaving 7 bases not matched to a gene. Germline V gene sequence: CDR1 MGHRA, CDR2 YSYEKL. The CDR3 coding sequence is TGCGCCAGCAGCCAAGATCCTTTGACAGGGGCCTCTGGAAACACCATATATTTT. Its translation: CASSQDPLTGASGNTIYF.

The sample holds many counts of this clone. The chain has TRBV2 and TRBJ1-3; tentatively, D is TRBD1 (5 bases). Trimming removed 8 bases at V and 0 bases at J, with 8 bases between. This CDR3 is 13 amino acids long. Germline loops: CDR1 SNHLY, CDR2 FYNNEI. The DNA for the CDR3 is TGTGCCAGCGCAGGGCCCTCTGGAAACACCATATATTTT. Protein product: CASAGPSGNTIYF.

This chain connects TRBV5-1 to TRBJ2-7, with D hard to call. Germline assignment: CDR1 SGHRS and CDR2 YFSETQ. V was shortened by 0 bases and J by 4 bases, with 14 bases between the two germline ends. The CDR3 is 15 amino acids. The CDR3 reads CASSLATADSYEQYF. DNA of the CDR3: TGCGCCAGCAGCTTGGCTACAGCTGATTCTTACGAGCAGTACTTC.

The CDR3 protein is CASSQGSGRGSGELFF. CDR3 DNA: TGCGCCAGCAGCCAAGGGTCAGGCCGAGGGTCCGGGGAGCTGTTTTTT. The V gene is TRBV4-3, the J gene TRBJ2-2, with D perhaps matching TRBD2 (5 bases). Germline V gene data show CDR1 as LGHNA and CDR2 as YSLEER. This CDR3 is 16 amino acids long. The germline V and J ends were trimmed by 1 base and 6 bases, with 15 bases remaining between them.

The chain uses TRBV7-2 and TRBJ2-7; D may be TRBD2 (5 bases). Germline V gene sequence: CDR1 SGHTA, CDR2 FQGNSA. Trimming shortened V by 1 base and J by 0 bases, and 13 bases separated the two germline ends. This CDR3 comprises 16 residues. CDR3 protein: CASSLVGLPISYEQYF. As DNA, the CDR3 is TGTGCCAGCAGCTTAGTAGGACTCCCTATCTCCTACGAGCAGTACTTC.

A few counts support this clone. The rearrangement uses TRBV11-1 and TRBJ1-1; D ambiguous. V was cut by 5 bases and J by 7 bases, with 11 bases left in between. This CDR3 has 12 amino acids. CDR1 and CDR2 from the germline V gene are SGHAT and FQDESV (reference sequence). The CDR3 nucleotides read TGTGCCAGCAGCCCCGGACGGGATGAAGCTTTCTTT. It yields the protein CASSPGRDEAFF.

This clone appeared many times. V gene TRBV5-8 combines with J gene TRBJ1-1, with TRBD1 matching 9 bases. CDR3 size: 17 residues. The germline V gene encodes CDR1 SGHTS and CDR2 YDEGEE. V shed 2 bases and J 4 bases; nucleotides not matched to a gene: 12. The DNA for the CDR3 is TGTGCCAGCAGCTTCGGAACAGGGGGCTTTTCGAGCACTGAAGCTTTCTTT. Its protein is CASSFGTGGFSSTEAFF.

The CDR3 DNA reads as TGTGCCACCAGCAACTTAAGGACAGGGGGCCCAGCTTTCTTT. Amino acid sequence: CATSNLRTGGPAFF. The chain combines TRBV15 with TRBJ1-1; 11 bases agree with TRBD1. CDR1 and CDR2 (germline): LNHNV, YYDKDF (reference sequence). V was pared by 4 bases and J by 10 bases, with 8 bases of the junction left unmatched. This CDR3 is 14 amino acids long.

This chain links TRBV5-1 with TRBJ2-1; 12 bases map to TRBD2. In germline, CDR1 is SGHRS, CDR2 YFSETQ. The CDR3 length is 15 residues. V lost 3 bases, J lost 4 bases, and 2 bases stayed unmatched. CDR3 residues: CASSSLAGGYNEQFF. The CDR3 DNA reads as TGCGCCAGCAGCTCACTAGCGGGGGGATACAATGAGCAGTTCTTC.

The chain uses TRBV27 and TRBJ2-1; 14 bases are shared with TRBD2. The V gene's germline CDR1 is MNHEY and CDR2 SMNVEV (reference sequence). V shed 3 bases, J shed 7 bases, and the junction held 5 bases outside the gene matches. The CDR3 consists of 16 residues. CDR3 sequence: CASSLVGLAGVNEQFF. The CDR3 region has the DNA TGTGCCAGCAGTTTGGTGGGACTAGCGGGAGTAAATGAGCAGTTCTTC.

This clone was counted a few times. The chain couples TRBV28 to TRBJ2-7; a possible D gene is TRBD1 (6 bases). Trimming shortened V by 6 bases and J by 2 bases, and 11 bases separated the two germline ends. CDR3 length equals 13 residues. Germline V lookup: CDR1 MDHEN, CDR2 SYDVKM. CDR3 DNA sequence: TGTGCCAGCAGGAGGGACACGACCTACGAGCAGTACTTC. Its translation: CASRRDTTYEQYF.

The CDR3 region has the DNA TGTGCCATCAGTGAGTCGACAGGGGCTAACACCGGGGAGCTGTTTTTT. Protein product: CAISESTGANTGELFF. The chain recombines TRBV10-3 with TRBJ2-2; 8 nucleotides match TRBD1. The CDR3 extends over 16 amino acids. The V gene end was trimmed by 0 bases and the J gene end by 2 bases; junction bases not matched to a gene: 2. Germline V gives CDR1 ENHRY, CDR2 SYGVKD.

The chain employs TRBV19 and TRBJ1-1; D not certain. Germline CDR1 and CDR2: LNHDA and SQIVND (reference sequence). Trimming took off 8 bases at V and 0 bases at J, with 10 bases between the two ends. The length of the CDR3 is 13 residues. The chain's CDR3 is CASLSAVNTEAFF. The CDR3 bases are TGTGCCAGTTTATCGGCGGTGAACACTGAAGCTTTCTTT.

V usage is TRBV7-9 and J usage is TRBJ2-2; TRBD2 agrees at 9 bases. V was pared by 5 bases and J by 4 bases, with 11 bases of the junction left unmatched. Germline assignment: CDR1 SEHNR and CDR2 FQNEAQ (reference sequence). This CDR3 comprises 17 residues. The CDR3 reads CASSPAWLAGTTGELFF. The CDR3 nucleotides are TGTGCCAGCAGCCCCGCCTGGCTAGCGGGAACCACCGGGGAGCTGTTTTTT.

The chain joins TRBV6-5 to TRBJ1-1, with 11 bases aligning to TRBD1. J lost 4 bases, V lost 5 bases, and 3 bases had no gene match. Germline lookup yields CDR1 MNHEY and CDR2 SVGAGI. This CDR3 is built from 14 residues. CDR3 coding DNA: TGTGCCAGCAGTAAGGGACAGGGGGTCACTGAAGCTTTCTTT. Protein: CASSKGQGVTEAFF.

CDR3 sequence (DNA): TGTGCCAGCAGCCAAGATCTGGGGGACTCTAATGAAAAACTGTTTTTT. It encodes CASSQDLGDSNEKLFF. J is TRBJ1-4 and V is TRBV4-2, with D tentatively TRBD1 (5 bases). The CDR3 contains 16 residues. Deletions cut 0 bases from V and 3 bases from J, with 11 bases between. Germline CDR1 is LGHNA and CDR2 is YNFKEQ.

This clone was detected once. The V gene is TRBV7-9, the J gene TRBJ1-1, with TRBD1 matching 8 bases. After removal of 4 bases from V and 3 bases from J, the junction contained 7 bases not matched to a gene. There are 15 residues in the CDR3. Germline V lookup: CDR1 SEHNR, CDR2 FQNEAQ (reference sequence). DNA of the CDR3: TGTGCCAGCAGCTCGGACAGGGCGATTGACACTGAAGCTTTCTTT. It is translated as CASSSDRAIDTEAFF.